The clone carrying this T cell receptor (beta chain) was seen only once. What it recognizes is unknown. V lost 2 bases and J lost 6; bases outside the gene matches: 3. This CDR3 is built from 13 residues. Germline loops: CDR1 SGDLS, CDR2 YYNGEE. The sample belongs to a study of graft-versus-host responses after intestinal transplantation. Across the whole study: Isolated intestinal, liver-intestinal, or multivisceral transplants had been given to the recipients. For about three years after anti-thymocyte globulin induction, all recipients took tacrolimus and steroids.

The method was immunoSEQ multiplex PCR; TCRdb's version includes in-frame clones alone and lacks a portion of them. The table has tens of thousands of clones, more than 85% seen once. Overall study results and limits: GvH clones surfaced in recipient marrow, some emerging earlier in ileum or blood. Individuals carrying graft-donor T cell macrochimerism showed high graft-versus-host to host-versus-graft clonal ratios in allografts.

The sequencing here drew on unstimulated CD8+ T cells sorted from spleen or lymph node cells, taken before intestinal transplant. This sequence joins TRBV9 and TRBJ2-3; 7 bases align to TRBD2. This TCR was sampled from a human donor who received an intestinal transplant. Here the CDR3 DNA reads TGTGCCAGCAGCGTGGGGGGGGTGGATACGCAGTATTTT. This translates into CASSVGGVDTQYF. Complete variable domain (other parts from reference TRBV9 and TRBJ2-3): DSGVTQTPKHLITATGQRVTLRCSPRSGDLSVYWYQQSLDQGLQFLIQYYNGEERAKGNILERFSAQQFPDLHSELNLSSLELGDSALYFCASSVGGVDTQYFGPGTRLTVL.